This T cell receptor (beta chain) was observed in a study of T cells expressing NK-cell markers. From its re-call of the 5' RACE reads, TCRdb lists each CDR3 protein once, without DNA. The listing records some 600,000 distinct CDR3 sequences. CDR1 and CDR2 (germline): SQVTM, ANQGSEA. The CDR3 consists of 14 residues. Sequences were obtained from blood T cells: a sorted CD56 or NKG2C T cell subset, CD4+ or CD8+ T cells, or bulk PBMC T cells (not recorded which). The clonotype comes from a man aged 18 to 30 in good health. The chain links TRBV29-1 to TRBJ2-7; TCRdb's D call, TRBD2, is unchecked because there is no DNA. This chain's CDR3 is CSVVRNTRDYEQYF.